This T cell receptor beta chain was captured in a study of CD8 T cells in Susac syndrome. CD8+ and CD4+ T cells circulating in blood were sequenced for TCR beta. In contrast to the negatively isolated CD8+ and CD4+ T cells, TEMRA cells were FACS-enriched. The authors reverse transcribed roughly 0.5 to 1 ug RNA with random hexamers. Coverage of TCR beta CDR3 amplification by immunoSEQ multiplex PCR extended to 54 Vbeta and 13 Jbeta. TCRdb passed the immunoSEQ multiplex PCR reads through MiXCR, listing each CDR3 protein once. The repertoire holds about 69,000 distinct CDR3 sequences, with 95% as singletons. Sequenced: CD8+ T cells from PBMCs. This receptor was obtained from a human donor in good health.

This CDR3 is CASSQDKSTGELFF. The CDR3 DNA reads TGCGCCAGCAGCCAAGATAAAAGCACCGGGGAGCTGTTTTTT. The chain joins TRBV4-1 to TRBJ2-2; no clear D. Trimming took off 0 bases at V and 4 bases at J, with 6 bases between the two ends. The CDR3 runs 14 residues. From germline, CDR1 is MGHRA and CDR2 YSYEKL.